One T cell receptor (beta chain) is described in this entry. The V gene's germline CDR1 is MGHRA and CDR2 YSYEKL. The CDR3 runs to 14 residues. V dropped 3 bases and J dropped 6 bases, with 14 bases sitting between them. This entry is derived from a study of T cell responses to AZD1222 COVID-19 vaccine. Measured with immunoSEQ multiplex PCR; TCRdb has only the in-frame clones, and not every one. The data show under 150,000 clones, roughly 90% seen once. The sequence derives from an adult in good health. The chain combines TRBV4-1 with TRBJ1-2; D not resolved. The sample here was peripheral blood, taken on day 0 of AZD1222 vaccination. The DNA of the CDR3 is TGCGCCAGCAGCCAGGGGAACCGGGAGCATGGCTACACCTTC. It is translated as CASSQGNREHGYTF.